This T cell receptor beta chain derives from a study of CD4+ T cells in melanoma. TCRdb's copy holds only in-frame clones and misses some; the assay was immunoSEQ multiplex PCR. The table includes about 10,000 clones, 65% to 70% detected once. Germline V gives CDR1 MNHNS, CDR2 SASEGT. V shed 4 bases and J shed 8 bases, with 14 bases lying between them. The CDR3 loop spans 13 amino acids. General study results and limits: A reported correlation linked neoantigen-specific CD4+ T cells to CD8+, macrophage and B cell function. In melanoma, neoantigen-specific CD4+ T cells reportedly differed in differentiation state.

Concerning this clone: Its antigen remains unidentified.

V is TRBV6-1 and J is TRBJ1-2, with D maybe TRBD1 (5 bases). Sequencing was done on a sample of cells from a culture (not recorded whether cultured in vitro). The receptor was isolated from a human donor with melanoma. The CDR3 reads CASSGDPGRGYTF. The CDR3, as DNA: TGTGCCAGCAGTGGGGACCCCGGAAGAGGCTACACCTTC.